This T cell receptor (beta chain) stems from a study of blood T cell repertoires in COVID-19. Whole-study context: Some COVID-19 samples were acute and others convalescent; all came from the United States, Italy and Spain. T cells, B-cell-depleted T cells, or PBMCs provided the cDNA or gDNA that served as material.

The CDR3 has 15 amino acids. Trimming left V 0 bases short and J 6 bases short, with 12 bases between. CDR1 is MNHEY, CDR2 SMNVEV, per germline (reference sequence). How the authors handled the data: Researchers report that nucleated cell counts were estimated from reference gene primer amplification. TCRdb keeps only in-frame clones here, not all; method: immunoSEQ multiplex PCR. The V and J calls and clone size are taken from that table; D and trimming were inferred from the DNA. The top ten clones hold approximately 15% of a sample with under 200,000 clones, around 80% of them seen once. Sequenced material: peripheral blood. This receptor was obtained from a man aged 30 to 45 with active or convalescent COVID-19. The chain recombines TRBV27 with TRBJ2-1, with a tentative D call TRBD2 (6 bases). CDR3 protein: CASSLSPGVGNEQFF. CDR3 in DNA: TGTGCCAGCAGTTTATCGCCGGGAGTGGGCAATGAGCAGTTCTTC.